The T cell receptor (beta chain) under discussion was sequenced for a study of blood T cell repertoires in COVID-19. Per the germline V gene, CDR1 is SGHVS and CDR2 is FNYEAQ. The CDR3 spans 17 residues. After removal of 4 bases from V and 3 bases from J, the junction contained 11 bases not matched to a gene. This clone was picked up many times. In the original workflow: Amplifying reference gene primers gave estimates of nucleated cell counts. Produced via immunoSEQ multiplex PCR; TCRdb's table is partial and in-frame only. V and J calls and clone size come straight from that table; D and trimming were deduced from the DNA. The sample lists 160,000 or so clones, nearly 80% occurring once.

This chain connects TRBV7-6 to TRBJ2-1, with TRBD1 matching 8 bases. Sequenced: peripheral blood. This clonotype was obtained from a woman of 80 years or more with acute or convalescent COVID-19. The DNA for the CDR3 is TGTGCCAGCAGCTCCTTATTCAGGACAGGGCGCTACAATGAGCAGTTCTTC. Encoded protein: CASSSLFRTGRYNEQFF.